Listed here is a single TCR beta chain. Antigen unknown. Vbeta (60) and Jbeta (13) primers were used in the PCR. Method: immunoSEQ multiplex PCR; TCRdb's copy keeps in-frame clones and lacks some. The sample has approximately 88,000 clones, about three quarters seen once. The ends were cut back, 2 bases at V and 0 bases at J, with 9 bases in the middle. This CDR3 contains 15 residues. CDR1 is SGHVS and CDR2 is FQNEAQ in the germline V gene. The sample comes from a study of cytomegalovirus exposure and HLA in healthy donors. Overall study results and limits: TCR beta V segments were, for the most part, productive about 87% or about 30% of the time in an earlier analysis. There was a cluster of highly shared sequence variants that was likely a sequencing artifact.

The V and J genes are TRBV7-8 and TRBJ2-3; D remains unclear. The specimen sequenced was PBMCs. The source is a man aged 50-59 years in good health and CMV-seropositive. In DNA form, the CDR3 reads TGTGCCAGCAGCTTAATGGAGCTTAGCACAGATACGCAGTATTTT. Translated: CASSLMELSTDTQYF.